The rows below give T cell receptor beta chains drawn from one sample of a study of cytomegalovirus exposure and HLA in healthy donors. Clones were read by immunoSEQ multiplex PCR, and TCRdb kept only the in-frame ones, dropping some. The repertoire holds roughly 69,000 clones, around 70% seen once, with around 15% in the top ten. The sequenced sample was PBMCs. The source of these receptors is a male donor in good health and CMV-seropositive. The CDR3 runs from the conserved cysteine through the conserved F or W. Each record gives: V gene, J gene, CDR3 protein.

V gene: TRBV5-4
J gene: TRBJ1-2
CDR3 protein: CASRTGVNYGYTF

V gene: TRBV7-8
J gene: TRBJ1-1
CDR3 protein: CASSQRSGTGSPEAFF

V gene: TRBV10-3
J gene: TRBJ1-5
CDR3 protein: CAISGGGNNQPQHF

V gene: TRBV6-5
J gene: TRBJ1-2
CDR3 protein: CASRDLTNYGYTF

V gene: TRBV2
J gene: TRBJ1-1
CDR3 protein: CAREGTPNTEAFF

V gene: TRBV10-3
J gene: TRBJ2-5
CDR3 protein: CAISDPSGRGETQYF

V gene: TRBV19
J gene: TRBJ1-4
CDR3 protein: CASRFEALATNEKLFF

V gene: TRBV5-4
J gene: TRBJ2-7
CDR3 protein: CASSLGRDLRYEQYF

V gene: TRBV19
J gene: TRBJ1-6
CDR3 protein: CAAGSGSSSYNSPLHF

V gene: TRBV7-9
J gene: TRBJ2-7
CDR3 protein: CASSLAGGSYEQYF

V gene: TRBV7-2
J gene: TRBJ1-1
CDR3 protein: CASSRDRGEAFF

V gene: TRBV11-2
J gene: TRBJ2-5
CDR3 protein: CASSLVVLETQYF

V gene: TRBV18
J gene: TRBJ1-3
CDR3 protein: CASSPTGVPGRSIYF

V gene: TRBV7-2
J gene: TRBJ2-3
CDR3 protein: CASSLAGAVDTQYF

V gene: TRBV14
J gene: TRBJ2-7
CDR3 protein: CASSRAYEQYF

V gene: TRBV29-1
J gene: TRBJ1-2
CDR3 protein: CSVKQGADRYTF

V gene: TRBV12-5
J gene: TRBJ2-7
CDR3 protein: CASGEVDEQYF

V gene: TRBV11-2
J gene: TRBJ2-2
CDR3 protein: CASSLETGSTGELFF

V gene: TRBV6-1
J gene: TRBJ2-1
CDR3 protein: CASSERRGPSSYNEQFF

V gene: TRBV18
J gene: TRBJ1-6
CDR3 protein: CASAPAGQGANSPLHF

V gene: TRBV9
J gene: TRBJ2-1
CDR3 protein: CATSRSGSSYNEQFF

V gene: TRBV5-6
J gene: TRBJ2-7
CDR3 protein: CASSSRATRIEQYF

V gene: TRBV7-9
J gene: TRBJ1-6
CDR3 protein: CASNKGQGVNSPLHF

V gene: TRBV18
J gene: TRBJ2-7
CDR3 protein: CASSPGTGFYEQYF

V gene: TRBV5-4
J gene: TRBJ2-6
CDR3 protein: CASRYGDRTSGASVLTF

V gene: TRBV7-2
J gene: TRBJ1-4
CDR3 protein: CASSLGGHLTEKLFF

V gene: TRBV15
J gene: TRBJ1-2
CDR3 protein: CATSRETHRGYGYTF

V gene: TRBV25-1
J gene: TRBJ1-6
CDR3 protein: CASSESKGFNSPLHF

V gene: TRBV4-1
J gene: TRBJ2-1
CDR3 protein: CASSPPRGKFYNEQFF

V gene: TRBV6-5
J gene: TRBJ2-2
CDR3 protein: CASTHGGKGGELFF

V gene: TRBV5-6
J gene: TRBJ2-7
CDR3 protein: CASSPGQGSYEQYF

V gene: TRBV18
J gene: TRBJ1-2
CDR3 protein: CASSLGQLNYGYTF

V gene: TRBV11-2
J gene: TRBJ2-5
CDR3 protein: CASSLGGGAPQETQYF

V gene: TRBV10-3
J gene: TRBJ2-1
CDR3 protein: CAISAGLAAITYNEQFF

V gene: TRBV5-1
J gene: TRBJ2-7
CDR3 protein: CTSSLARGTSYEQYF

V gene: TRBV13
J gene: TRBJ2-1
CDR3 protein: CASSIKSGGLVNEQFF

V gene: TRBV19
J gene: TRBJ1-1
CDR3 protein: CASSIEAASEAFF

V gene: TRBV5-6
J gene: TRBJ1-2
CDR3 protein: CASSFGSDRNGYTF

V gene: TRBV21-1
J gene: TRBJ1-5
CDR3 protein: CASRLQGKDQPQHF

V gene: TRBV15
J gene: TRBJ1-6
CDR3 protein: CATSRTGTGNSPLHF

V gene: TRBV19
J gene: TRBJ2-5
CDR3 protein: CASSIGGRGETQYF

V gene: TRBV4-1
J gene: TRBJ2-3
CDR3 protein: CASSDVGGGADTQYF

V gene: TRBV27
J gene: TRBJ2-7
CDR3 protein: CASSATVTYEQYF

V gene: TRBV7-2
J gene: TRBJ2-2
CDR3 protein: CASSTQPGTGKGELFF

V gene: TRBV2
J gene: TRBJ2-7
CDR3 protein: CASSERQGAYEQYF

V gene: TRBV6-1
J gene: TRBJ1-4
CDR3 protein: CASSWTGPNEKLFF

V gene: TRBV30
J gene: TRBJ2-5
CDR3 protein: CAWSAGTSGRGTQYF

V gene: TRBV29-1
J gene: TRBJ2-7
CDR3 protein: CSVVPGRYEQYF

V gene: TRBV6-4
J gene: TRBJ2-3
CDR3 protein: CASSPSGGGTDTQYF